This T cell receptor beta chain was captured by sequencing in a study of post-analysis software for immune sequencing data. Findings of the study overall: About five TRBV segments were more frequent in patients than controls; TRBV5-6, TRBV5-1 and TRBV20-1 belonged to this group.

The CDR3 spans 16 residues. V lost 0 bases, J lost 4 bases, and 13 bases lay in between. From germline, CDR1 is MNHEY and CDR2 SVGEGT. Built from TCR beta cDNA, the libraries had unique molecular identifiers in them. Via MiXCR, TCRdb re-called the PCR reads, giving one row per CDR3 protein. Here the sample spans about 760,000 distinct CDR3 sequences, approximately 30% being singletons. With respect to this clonotype: Its antigen is still unknown.

Sequencing used blood. V and J are TRBV6-2 or TRBV6-3 and TRBJ2-1; D may be TRBD1 or TRBD2 (5 bases each). This clonotype originated in a girl aged 5-17 years with multiple sclerosis. In nucleotides, the CDR3 is TGTGCCAGCAGTTACTCGATGGGGACGGTATACAATGAGCAGTTCTTC. Translating gives CASSYSMGTVYNEQFF.